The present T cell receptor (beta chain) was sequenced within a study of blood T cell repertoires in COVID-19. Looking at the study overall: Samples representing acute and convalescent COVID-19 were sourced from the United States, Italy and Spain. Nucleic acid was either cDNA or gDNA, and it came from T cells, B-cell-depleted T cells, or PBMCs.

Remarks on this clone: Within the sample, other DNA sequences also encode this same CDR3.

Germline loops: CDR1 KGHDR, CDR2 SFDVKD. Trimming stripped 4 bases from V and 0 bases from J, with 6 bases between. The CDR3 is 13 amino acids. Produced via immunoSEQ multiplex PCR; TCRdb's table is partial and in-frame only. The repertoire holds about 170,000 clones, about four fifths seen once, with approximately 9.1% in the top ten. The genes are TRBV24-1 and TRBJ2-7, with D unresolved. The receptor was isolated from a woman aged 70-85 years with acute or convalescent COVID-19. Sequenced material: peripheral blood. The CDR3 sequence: CATSEPGSYEQYF. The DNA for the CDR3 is TGTGCCACCAGTGAACCCGGCTCCTACGAGCAGTACTTC.